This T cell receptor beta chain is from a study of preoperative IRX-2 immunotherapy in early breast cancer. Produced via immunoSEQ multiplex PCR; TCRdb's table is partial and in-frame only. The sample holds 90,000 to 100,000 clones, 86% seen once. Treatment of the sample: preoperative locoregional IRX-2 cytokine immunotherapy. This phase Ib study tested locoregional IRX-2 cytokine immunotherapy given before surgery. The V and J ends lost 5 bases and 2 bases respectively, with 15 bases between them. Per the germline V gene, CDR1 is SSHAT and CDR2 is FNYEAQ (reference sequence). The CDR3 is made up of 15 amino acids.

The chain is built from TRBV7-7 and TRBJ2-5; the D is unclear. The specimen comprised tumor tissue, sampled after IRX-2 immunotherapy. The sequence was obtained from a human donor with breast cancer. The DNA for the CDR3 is TGTGCCAGCAGCCGCATGGACGTTAAACAAGAGACCCAGTACTTC. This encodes CASSRMDVKQETQYF.